This T cell receptor beta chain was identified during a study of T cells expressing NK-cell markers (dated by TCRdb to the early 2020s). About the investigation overall: Roughly 8 donors provided sorted CD3+CD56+NKG2C+, CD3+CD56+NKG2C- and CD3+CD56-NKG2C+ T-cell subsets, whose TCR beta-chain repertoires were profiled. Among the eight sequenced donors, only one was HCMV-seronegative, while the other seven were HCMV-seropositive. All eight donors whose samples were sequenced were randomly selected healthy volunteers, three of them men and five women. The libraries were sequenced on Illumina HiSeq 2000/2500, MiSeq or NextSeq, producing 2 x 150 bp reads. What the research found in general, with its limitations: Whether the expanded NKG2C-expressing T cell clones were specific for HCMV antigens remained unclear. For 5 or 6 donors, the dominant CD3+CD56+NKG2C+ clonotypes were among the top 10 CD8+ clonotypes and accounted for about 1.0-7.5% of CD8+ T cells. Those dominant clonotypes were again the most abundant among CD3+CD56-NKG2C+ cells in a handful of donors, at roughly 25-60.1%.

HCMV serostatus was determined by detecting HCMV-specific IgG in serum with a commercial ELISA kit. Ficoll density gradient centrifugation was used to isolate peripheral blood mononuclear cells from blood. Sequencer: Illumina HiSeq 2000. TCR beta cDNA libraries were prepared using 5'RACE template switching, which introduced a universal primer site and unique molecular identifiers. Synthesis of cDNA was primed from the TCR beta constant segment and was followed by two consecutive PCR amplification steps. From the authors' description of their analysis: MIGEC handled demultiplexing of the reads and grouping by UMI, while MiTCR was used to assemble and quantify clonotypes. To exclude erroneous sequences, any TCR cDNA sequence not supported by at least two reads was discarded. The tcR package was used for downstream repertoire analysis, and clonotypes were matched across fractions by CDR3 nucleotide sequence plus V segment. VDJmatch was used to annotate antigen specificity against VDJdb, with one amino acid substitution in CDR3 allowed. TCRdb reprocessed the reads and assigns one entry to each CDR3 protein sequence, leaving out DNA. Here the V and J calls rest on TCRdb's processing, not on the authors' analysis. This sample's listing comprises some 150,000 distinct CDR3 sequences. The ten biggest clones cover less than 40% of the sample.

From cysteine to phenylalanine, the CDR3 is 13 amino acids long. A DNA sequence was not provided. CDR1 SQVTM and CDR2 ANQGSEA are derived from the germline V gene. Details on this clonotype: Its antigen is currently not known.

Sample: blood T cells: a sorted CD56 or NKG2C T cell subset, CD4+ or CD8+ T cells, or bulk PBMC T cells (not recorded which). The rearranged chain carries TRBV29-1 and TRBJ2-5; TCRdb calls TRBD1, which cannot be checked without DNA. The receptor comes from a woman aged 45-65 years in good health. Donor details come from another sample of the same person, matched by shared clones. The CDR3 reads CSVLGQLEETQYF.